The 20 T cell receptor beta chains given below trace back to one sample, sequenced in a study of blood T cell repertoires in COVID-19. Produced via immunoSEQ multiplex PCR; TCRdb's table is partial and in-frame only. Among 97,000 or so clones, 87% were seen once, and the ten largest hold approximately 5.4%. The sequenced material came from peripheral blood. Source of these receptors: a woman in her 50s with COVID-19, enrolled during active disease.

This clone has a handful of counts. The gene calls are TRBV5-6 and TRBJ2-1; 10 bases line up with TRBD1. The V gene's germline CDR1 is SGHDT and CDR2 YYEEEE. With 0 bases clipped from V and 8 bases from J, the junction kept 5 bases outside the gene matches. The CDR3 is 15 amino acids. The CDR3 loop reads CASSLGQGAGHEQFF. The DNA of the CDR3 is TGTGCCAGCAGCTTGGGACAGGGGGCTGGGCATGAGCAGTTCTTC. Full variable domain (outside the CDR3, taken from reference TRBV5-6 and TRBJ2-1): DAGVTQSPTHLIKTRGQQVTLRCSPKSGHDTVSWYQQALGQGPQFIFQYYEEEERQRGNFPDRFSGHQFPNYSSELNVNALLLGDSALYLCASSLGQGAGHEQFFGPGTRLTVL.

This clone was seen only once. The rearrangement joins TRBV28 to TRBJ2-5; TRBD1 might be the D (5 bases). Per germline, CDR1 MDHEN and CDR2 SYDVKM. The CDR3 consists of 15 residues. V gave up 6 bases and J gave up 2 bases, with 16 bases separating them. The CDR3 loop reads CASRSAGSAQETQYF. Written as DNA, the CDR3 is TGTGCCAGCAGATCGGCAGGGTCAGCTCAAGAGACCCAGTACTTC.

The chain is built from TRBV7-2 and TRBJ2-7, with 10 bases lining up with TRBD2. The trim removed 4 bases at V and 4 bases at J, leaving 4 bases unmatched. Germline V lookup: CDR1 SGHTA, CDR2 FQGNSA. The CDR3 is 14 amino acids. The DNA for the CDR3 is TGTGCCAGCAGCTCGAGGACTAGCGGATACGAGCAGTACTTC. The encoded protein is CASSSRTSGYEQYF.

The genes are TRBV2 and TRBJ2-5, with TRBD2 identical over 10 bases. The V and J ends lost 7 bases and 4 bases, in that order; junction bases with no gene match: 9. The CDR3 contains 15 residues. Per germline, CDR1 SNHLY and CDR2 FYNNEI. The CDR3 sequence is CASKGAGGPRETQYF. The CDR3 coding sequence is TGTGCCAGCAAAGGAGCGGGGGGGCCGCGAGAGACCCAGTACTTC.

In its sample, this clone was seen a few times. V usage is TRBV4-1 and J usage is TRBJ2-7, with TRBD2 identical over 7 bases. Germline V gives CDR1 MGHRA, CDR2 YSYEKL. The CDR3 has 15 amino acids. V was pared by 1 base and J by 1 base, with 4 bases of the junction left unmatched. This CDR3 reads CASSQVSGESYEQYF. The CDR3 coding sequence is TGCGCCAGCAGCCAAGTAAGCGGGGAGTCCTACGAGCAGTACTTC.

To note about this clone: The sample has other DNA sequences that encode this CDR3 too. This chain joins TRBV11-2 and TRBJ2-2; 8 positions match TRBD1. CDR1 is SGHAT, CDR2 FQNNGV, per germline. The ends lost 4 bases at V and 5 bases at J; junction bases unmatched: 3. This CDR3 region has 14 residues. The chain's CDR3 is CASSSQGATGELFF. The CDR3 DNA reads TGTGCCAGCAGCTCCCAGGGGGCAACCGGGGAGCTGTTTTTT.

The V call is TRBV29-1, the J call TRBJ2-3; 9 nucleotides agree with TRBD2. The germline V gene encodes CDR1 SQVTM and CDR2 ANQGSEA. The CDR3 runs 17 residues. The junction had 10 bases not matched to a gene; V was cut back by 0 bases and J by 3 bases. The CDR3 is CSVEDSLAGFLTDTQYF. As DNA, the CDR3 is TGCAGCGTTGAAGATTCCCTAGCGGGGTTTTTAACAGATACGCAGTATTTT.

This clone was seen at least ten times. The V and J genes are TRBV7-9 and TRBJ1-3; 8 bases match TRBD1. V was clipped by 4 bases and J by 2 bases; unmatched bases: 7. The germline V gene has CDR1 SEHNR and CDR2 FQNEAQ (reference sequence). This CDR3 has 16 residues. CDR3 DNA sequence: TGTGCCAGCAGCTCCAAAGACAGGGGAACTGGAAACACCATATATTTT. This sequence encodes CASSSKDRGTGNTIYF.

The chain recombines TRBV19 with TRBJ1-1, with D unresolved. This CDR3 has 13 residues. The germline V gene encodes CDR1 LNHDA and CDR2 SQIVND (reference sequence). Trimming took off 3 bases at V and 3 bases at J, with 8 bases between the two ends. The DNA for the CDR3 is TGTGCCAGTAGTATGGGAGGGCACACTGAAGCTTTCTTT. It translates to CASSMGGHTEAFF.

The chain uses TRBV12-5 and TRBJ1-3; 7 positions agree with TRBD1. CDR3 size: 14 residues. CDR1 is LGHNT, CDR2 FRNRAP, per germline. J was trimmed by 1 base and V by 7 bases; bases with no gene match: 4. For the CDR3, the DNA is TGTGCTAGTGCCCCGACAGGGTCTGGAAACACCATATATTTT. Its protein is CASAPTGSGNTIYF.

This clone was detected once. The J gene is TRBJ2-7, the V gene TRBV6-5; TRBD1 aligns across 8 bases. Germline V CDR1 and CDR2: MNHEY, SVGAGI. The CDR3 covers 15 residues. V lost 4 bases to trimming and J lost 2 bases; unmatched junction nucleotides: 7. The CDR3 DNA sequence: TGTGCCAGCAGTTTCACTCCGACAGGGGCCTACGAGCAGTACTTC. It codes for CASSFTPTGAYEQYF.

The gene calls are TRBV9 and TRBJ2-5, with 8 positions matching TRBD2. The CDR3 has 13 amino acids. V shed 8 bases, J shed 3 bases, and the junction held 6 bases outside the gene matches. Germline CDR1 and CDR2: SGDLS and YYNGEE. CDR3 amino acids: CASGGGHEETQYF. The CDR3 DNA sequence: TGTGCCAGTGGCGGGGGGCATGAAGAGACCCAGTACTTC. Complete variable domain (other parts from reference TRBV9 and TRBJ2-5): DSGVTQTPKHLITATGQRVTLRCSPRSGDLSVYWYQQSLDQGLQFLIQYYNGEERAKGNILERFSAQQFPDLHSELNLSSLELGDSALYFCASGGGHEETQYFGPGTRLLVL.

The chain recombines TRBV7-2 with TRBJ2-1; 9 bases are shared with TRBD2. Unmatched junction bases numbered 8, after V lost 5 bases and J lost 12 bases. CDR1 is SGHTA and CDR2 is FQGNSA in the germline V gene. CDR3 length: 13 residues. For the CDR3, the DNA is TGTGCCAGCAGCCCGCTGGAGCGGGGGGTGCAGTTCTTC. Translation: CASSPLERGVQFF.

The chain couples TRBV20-1 to TRBJ2-5; D is uncertain. V lost 3 bases and J lost 4, with 6 bases in between. CDR3 length: 11 residues. The V gene's germline CDR1 is DFQATT and CDR2 SNEGSKA (reference sequence). Here the CDR3 DNA reads TGCAGTGCTAGTTTCCGAGAGACCCAGTACTTC. Protein sequence: CSASFRETQYF.

V usage is TRBV11-3 and J usage is TRBJ2-7, with 12 bases aligning to TRBD2. Germline V gives CDR1 SGHNT, CDR2 YENEEA. V trimming: 4 bases; J trimming: 2 bases; junction bases outside the gene matches: 12. This CDR3 comprises 18 residues. The CDR3 reads CASSSIGASGGAPYEQYF. CDR3 in DNA: TGTGCCAGCAGCTCGATCGGGGCTAGCGGGGGGGCCCCCTACGAGCAGTACTTC. Together with reference TRBV11-3 and TRBJ2-7, the CDR3 gives the full variable domain: EAGVVQSPRYKIIEKKQPVAFWCNPISGHNTLYWYLQNLGQGPELLIRYENEEAVDDSQLPKDRFSAERLKGVDSTLKIQPAELGDSAVYLCASSSIGASGGAPYEQYFGPGTRLTVT.

The genes are TRBV7-3 and TRBJ2-3, with a possible D match to TRBD2 (6 bases). The germline V gene encodes CDR1 SGHTA and CDR2 FQGTGA. Trimming pared 0 bases from V and 3 bases from J, leaving 10 bases between. This CDR3 region has 15 residues. The DNA for the CDR3 is TGTGCCAGCAGCTTAACCGGGGGAGCTACAGATACGCAGTATTTT. Translating it yields CASSLTGGATDTQYF.

The chain links TRBV5-6 to TRBJ2-7; TRBD1 matches 9 bases. There are 16 residues in the CDR3. Looked up from germline, CDR1 is SGHDT and CDR2 is YYEEEE. V lost 2 bases, J lost 4 bases, and 10 bases stayed unmatched. In nucleotides, the CDR3 is TGTGCCAGCAGCTTTGGCCCCGGGACAGGGAGATACGAGCAGTACTTC. Translated: CASSFGPGTGRYEQYF.

This chain links TRBV11-2 with TRBJ2-5; D may be TRBD1 (7 bases). V was cut by 3 bases and J by 4 bases, with 15 bases left in between. The germline V gene has CDR1 SGHAT and CDR2 FQNNGV. The CDR3 contains 15 residues. The CDR3 region has the DNA TGTGCCAGCAGCTTCCAGCCCCAGGGGGGAGAGACCCAGTACTTC. It specifies CASSFQPQGGETQYF.

This clone was counted only a few times. The chain joins TRBV6-2 or TRBV6-3 to TRBJ2-7, with 7 bases matching TRBD1. Losses at the gene ends were 4 bases for V and 9 bases for J; bases not matched to a gene: 6. This CDR3 contains 12 residues. Germline V gene lookup returns CDR1 MNHEY and CDR2 SVGEGT. As DNA, the CDR3 is TGTGCCAGCAGTTTCCGACAGGGTGGGCAGTACTTC. Its translation is CASSFRQGGQYF.

The chain uses TRBV27 and TRBJ2-5, with 9 bases identical to TRBD1. Germline CDR1 reads MNHEY; CDR2 reads SMNVEV (reference sequence). V gave up 5 bases and J gave up 14 bases; unmatched junction bases: 6. CDR3 length: 11 residues. Here the CDR3 reads CASSQGTGKYF. In nucleotides, the CDR3 is TGTGCCAGCAGTCAAGGGACAGGGAAATACTTC.